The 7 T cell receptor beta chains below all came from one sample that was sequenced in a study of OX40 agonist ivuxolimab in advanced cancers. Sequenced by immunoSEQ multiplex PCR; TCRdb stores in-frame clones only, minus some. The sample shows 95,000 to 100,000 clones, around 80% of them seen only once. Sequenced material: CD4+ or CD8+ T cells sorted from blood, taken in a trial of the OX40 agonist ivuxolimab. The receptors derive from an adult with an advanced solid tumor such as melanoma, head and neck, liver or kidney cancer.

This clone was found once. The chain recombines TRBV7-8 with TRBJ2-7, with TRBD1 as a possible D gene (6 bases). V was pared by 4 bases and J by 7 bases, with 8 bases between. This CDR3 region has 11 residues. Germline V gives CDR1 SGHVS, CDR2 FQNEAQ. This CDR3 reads CASSSGTEQYF. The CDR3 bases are TGTGCCAGCAGCTCGGGGACAGAGCAGTACTTC.

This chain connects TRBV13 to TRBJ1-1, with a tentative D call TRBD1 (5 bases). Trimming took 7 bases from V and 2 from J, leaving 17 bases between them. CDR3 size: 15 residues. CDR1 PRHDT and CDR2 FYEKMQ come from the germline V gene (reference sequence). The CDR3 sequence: CASIERGRFNTEAFF. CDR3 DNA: TGTGCCAGCATCGAACGGGGACGTTTTAACACTGAAGCTTTCTTT.

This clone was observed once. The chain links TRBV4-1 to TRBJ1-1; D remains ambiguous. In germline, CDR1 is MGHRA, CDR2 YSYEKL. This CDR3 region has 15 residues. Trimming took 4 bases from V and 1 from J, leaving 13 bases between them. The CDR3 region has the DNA TGCGCCAGCAGCCCAGTAGACGGGCCGAACACTGAAGCTTTCTTT. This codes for CASSPVDGPNTEAFF.

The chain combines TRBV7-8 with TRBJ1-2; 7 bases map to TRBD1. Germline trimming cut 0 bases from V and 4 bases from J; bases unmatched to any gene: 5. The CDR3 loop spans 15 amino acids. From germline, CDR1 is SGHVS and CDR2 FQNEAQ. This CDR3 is CASSLAWDSLYGYTF. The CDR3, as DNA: TGTGCCAGCAGCTTAGCGTGGGACAGTCTCTATGGCTACACCTTC.

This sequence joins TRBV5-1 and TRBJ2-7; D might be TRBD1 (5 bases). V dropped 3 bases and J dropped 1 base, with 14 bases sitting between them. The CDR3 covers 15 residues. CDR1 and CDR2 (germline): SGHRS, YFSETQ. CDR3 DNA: TGCGCCAGCAGCTCGACAGAGGTTTTTTCCTACGAGCAGTACTTC. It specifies CASSSTEVFSYEQYF.

The CDR3 bases are TGTGCCAGCAGTACGGGACAGGGGGTGGGGATCACTGAAGCTTTCTTT. Protein product: CASSTGQGVGITEAFF. The chain uses TRBV27 and TRBJ1-1, with TRBD1 matching over 11 bases. V was pared by 5 bases and J by 4 bases, with 9 bases of the junction left unmatched. From germline, CDR1 is MNHEY and CDR2 SMNVEV (reference sequence). This CDR3 comprises 16 residues.

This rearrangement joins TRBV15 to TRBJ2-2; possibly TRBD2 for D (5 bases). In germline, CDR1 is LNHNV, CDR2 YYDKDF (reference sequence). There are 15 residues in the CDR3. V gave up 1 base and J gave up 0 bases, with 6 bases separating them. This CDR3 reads CATSRGTANTGELFF. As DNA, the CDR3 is TGTGCCACCAGCAGAGGGACTGCGAACACCGGGGAGCTGTTTTTT.